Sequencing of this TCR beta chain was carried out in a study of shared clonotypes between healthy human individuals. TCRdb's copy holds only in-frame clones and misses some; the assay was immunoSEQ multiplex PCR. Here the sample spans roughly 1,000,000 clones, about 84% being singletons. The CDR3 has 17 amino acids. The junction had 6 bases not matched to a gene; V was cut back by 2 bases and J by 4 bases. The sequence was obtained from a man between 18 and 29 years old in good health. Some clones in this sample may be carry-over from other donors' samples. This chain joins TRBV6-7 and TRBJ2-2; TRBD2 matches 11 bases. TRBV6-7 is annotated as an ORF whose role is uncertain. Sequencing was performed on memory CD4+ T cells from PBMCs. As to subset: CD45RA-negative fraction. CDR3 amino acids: CASSYPTSGIRTGELFF. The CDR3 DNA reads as TGTGCCAGCAGTTACCCGACTAGCGGGATACGCACCGGGGAGCTGTTTTTT.